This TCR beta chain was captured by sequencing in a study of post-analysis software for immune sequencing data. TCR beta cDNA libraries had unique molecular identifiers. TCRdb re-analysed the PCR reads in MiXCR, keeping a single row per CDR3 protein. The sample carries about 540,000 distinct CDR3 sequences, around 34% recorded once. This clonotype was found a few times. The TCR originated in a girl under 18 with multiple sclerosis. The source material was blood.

The CDR3 sequence: CASSLVEKLFF. CDR3 coding DNA: TGTGCCAGCAGCTTAGTTGAAAAACTGTTTTTT. The chain couples TRBV7-9 to TRBJ1-4, with D unclear. Trimming left V 1 base short and J 7 bases short, with 1 base between. Germline values: CDR1 SEHNR, CDR2 FQNEAQ (reference sequence). CDR3 size: 11 residues.